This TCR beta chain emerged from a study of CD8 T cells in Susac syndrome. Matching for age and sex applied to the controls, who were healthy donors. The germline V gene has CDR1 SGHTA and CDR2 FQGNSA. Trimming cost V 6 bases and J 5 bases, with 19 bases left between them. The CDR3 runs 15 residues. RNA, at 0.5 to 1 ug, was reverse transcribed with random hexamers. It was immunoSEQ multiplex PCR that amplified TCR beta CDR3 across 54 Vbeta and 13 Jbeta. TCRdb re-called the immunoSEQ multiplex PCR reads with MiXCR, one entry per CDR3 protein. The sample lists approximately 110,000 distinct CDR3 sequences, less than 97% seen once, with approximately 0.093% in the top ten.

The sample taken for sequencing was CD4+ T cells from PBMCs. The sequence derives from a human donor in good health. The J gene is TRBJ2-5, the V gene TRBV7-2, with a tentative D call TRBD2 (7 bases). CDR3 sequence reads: CASSWRRGPEETQYF. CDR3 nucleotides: TGTGCCAGCAGTTGGAGGCGGGGGCCTGAGGAGACCCAGTACTTC.